These T cell receptor beta chains were read from a single sample in a study of beta chain features in type 1 diabetes. Method: immunoSEQ multiplex PCR; TCRdb's copy keeps in-frame clones and lacks some. The sample holds some 330,000 clones, 9.5% to 11% seen once. The sequencing input was naive CD4+ T cells from blood. Receptors originate from a woman in her 30s in good health. CDR3s include the opening cysteine and the closing phenylalanine or tryptophan. D genes are given only for firm matches. Rows may omit the clone size; those that give it use once, few, many or a size class.

v_gene: TRBV9; abundance: few; d_gene: TRBD2; j_gene: TRBJ2-5; CDR3nt: TGTGCCAGCAGCGTAGGACTAGCGGGATCGGTTGGAGAGACCCAGTACTTC; CDR3aa: CASSVGLAGSVGETQYF
v_gene: TRBV4-2; abundance: few; d_gene: NA; j_gene: TRBJ2-7; CDR3nt: TGTGCCAGCAGCCATGGGACCGGGAGCTCCTACGAGCAGTACTTC; CDR3aa: CASSHGTGSSYEQYF
v_gene: TRBV11-2; abundance: NA; d_gene: TRBD1; j_gene: TRBJ1-1; CDR3nt: TGTGCCAGCAGCTTTACTACGGGACAGCCGGCCCTTGAAGCTTTCTTT; CDR3aa: CASSFTTGQPALEAFF
v_gene: TRBV6-6; abundance: few; d_gene: NA; j_gene: TRBJ1-2; CDR3nt: TGTGCCAGTCCGGGGGTCTATGGCTACACCTTC; CDR3aa: CASPGVYGYTF
v_gene: TRBV10-3; abundance: NA; d_gene: TRBD1; j_gene: TRBJ2-7; CDR3nt: TGTGCCATCAGGGGGACAGGGGGGTACGAGCAGTACTTC; CDR3aa: CAIRGTGGYEQYF
v_gene: TRBV6-5; abundance: few; d_gene: NA; j_gene: TRBJ2-2; CDR3nt: TGTGCCAGCTCCCAGCGGAGAGACACCGGGGAGCTGTTTTTT; CDR3aa: CASSQRRDTGELFF
v_gene: TRBV27; abundance: few; d_gene: NA; j_gene: TRBJ2-2; CDR3nt: TGTGCCAGCAGTTTCGGGACACCACGAAGAAACACCGGGGAGCTGTTTTTT; CDR3aa: CASSFGTPRRNTGELFF
v_gene: TRBV4-1; abundance: NA; d_gene: NA; j_gene: TRBJ2-7; CDR3nt: TGCGCCAGCAGCCAGGGACTGCTTGCGTACGAGCAGTACTTC; CDR3aa: CASSQGLLAYEQYF
v_gene: TRBV28; abundance: NA; d_gene: TRBD2; j_gene: TRBJ2-7; CDR3nt: TGTGCCAGCAGTTTCCGACTAGCGGGCACCTACGAGCAGTACTTC; CDR3aa: CASSFRLAGTYEQYF
v_gene: TRBV18; abundance: NA; d_gene: TRBD1; j_gene: TRBJ2-5; CDR3nt: TGTGCCAGCTCACCACCGGGACAGGGGACCCAGTACTTC; CDR3aa: CASSPPGQGTQYF
v_gene: TRBV5-6; abundance: few; d_gene: TRBD2; j_gene: TRBJ2-1; CDR3nt: TGTGCCAGCACTCTCAGGACTAGCGGTCATGAGCAGTTCTTC; CDR3aa: CASTLRTSGHEQFF
v_gene: TRBV30; abundance: few; d_gene: TRBD2; j_gene: TRBJ2-7; CDR3nt: TGTGCCTGGAGTGTCAGGAGTAGCGGGAGGAACGAGCAGTACTTC; CDR3aa: CAWSVRSSGRNEQYF
v_gene: TRBV4-2; abundance: NA; d_gene: TRBD2; j_gene: TRBJ2-1; CDR3nt: TGTGCCAGCAGCCAGCCCGGGACTACCGGCCATGAGCAGTTCTTC; CDR3aa: CASSQPGTTGHEQFF
v_gene: TRBV6-5; abundance: few; d_gene: NA; j_gene: TRBJ1-1; CDR3nt: TGTGCCAGCAGTTTTCAGAAGAACACTGAAGCTTTCTTT; CDR3aa: CASSFQKNTEAFF
v_gene: TRBV30; abundance: NA; d_gene: TRBD2; j_gene: TRBJ2-3; CDR3nt: TGTGCCAGGAGCACTAGCGGGGACAGCACAGATACGCAGTATTTT; CDR3aa: CARSTSGDSTDTQYF
v_gene: TRBV7-6; abundance: NA; d_gene: TRBD1; j_gene: TRBJ2-1; CDR3nt: TGTGCCAGCAGCTTACAGGGGGCGAGAACCTACAATGAGCAGTTCTTC; CDR3aa: CASSLQGARTYNEQFF
v_gene: TRBV12-5; abundance: NA; d_gene: TRBD2; j_gene: TRBJ2-7; CDR3nt: TGTGCTAGTGGTTCGGGGGGGGCCGAGCAGTACTTC; CDR3aa: CASGSGGAEQYF
v_gene: TRBV28; abundance: few; d_gene: TRBD1; j_gene: TRBJ1-4; CDR3nt: TGTGCCAGCAGTTTTTCCGGGACAGCTAATGAAAAACTGTTTTTT; CDR3aa: CASSFSGTANEKLFF
v_gene: TRBV29-1; abundance: few; d_gene: NA; j_gene: TRBJ2-5; CDR3nt: TGCAGCGCCCAGTTTGTGGAAGAGACCCAGTACTTC; CDR3aa: CSAQFVEETQYF
v_gene: TRBV25-1; abundance: few; d_gene: NA; j_gene: TRBJ1-4; CDR3nt: TGTGCCAGCAGTGAGGCAGGGAAAAATGAAAAACTGTTTTTT; CDR3aa: CASSEAGKNEKLFF
v_gene: TRBV13; abundance: NA; d_gene: TRBD2; j_gene: TRBJ2-3; CDR3nt: TGTGCCAGCAGCTTGCGGACTAGCGGGACCCTACTCACAGATACGCAGTATTTT; CDR3aa: CASSLRTSGTLLTDTQYF
v_gene: TRBV30; abundance: few; d_gene: TRBD1; j_gene: TRBJ1-5; CDR3nt: TGTGCCTGGACGCCAGGGGGGAACCAGCCCCAGCATTTT; CDR3aa: CAWTPGGNQPQHF
v_gene: TRBV15; abundance: NA; d_gene: NA; j_gene: TRBJ2-1; CDR3nt: TGTGCCACCAGCTTCCAGCGAGGTTACCCCAATGAGCAGTTCTTC; CDR3aa: CATSFQRGYPNEQFF
v_gene: TRBV21-1; abundance: NA; d_gene: NA; j_gene: TRBJ2-5; CDR3nt: TGTGCCAGCAGCAATCCTAGCGGGATCCGAGAGACCCAGTACTTC; CDR3aa: CASSNPSGIRETQYF
v_gene: TRBV7-2; abundance: few; d_gene: NA; j_gene: TRBJ1-3; CDR3nt: TGTGCCAGCAGCACCCTCCGGGGGGGGGCACCTGGAAACACCATATATTTT; CDR3aa: CASSTLRGGAPGNTIYF
v_gene: TRBV10-3; abundance: NA; d_gene: NA; j_gene: TRBJ2-1; CDR3nt: TGTGCCATCAGTGACCCCGTCGGTTACAATGAGCAGTTCTTC; CDR3aa: CAISDPVGYNEQFF
v_gene: TRBV2; abundance: few; d_gene: TRBD1; j_gene: TRBJ2-7; CDR3nt: TGTGCCAGCAGGAAGGACAGGGACGGCGAGCAGTACTTC; CDR3aa: CASRKDRDGEQYF
v_gene: TRBV7-9; abundance: few; d_gene: NA; j_gene: TRBJ1-2; CDR3nt: TGTGCCAGCAGCTTAGGAGGGGGCTATGGCTACACCTTC; CDR3aa: CASSLGGGYGYTF
v_gene: TRBV18; abundance: NA; d_gene: TRBD2; j_gene: TRBJ2-1; CDR3nt: TGTGCCAGCTCACACGGCCTGGGGCGGGAGGGCCGTAATGAGCAGTTCTTC; CDR3aa: CASSHGLGREGRNEQFF
v_gene: TRBV19; abundance: NA; d_gene: NA; j_gene: TRBJ2-1; CDR3nt: TGTGCCAGTAGTTTTCTAGCGATCGGTGGCAATGAGCAGTTCTTC; CDR3aa: CASSFLAIGGNEQFF
v_gene: TRBV7-3; abundance: few; d_gene: NA; j_gene: TRBJ2-3; CDR3nt: TGTGCCAGCAGCTCTCCGAGACCAGGAGATACGCAGTATTTT; CDR3aa: CASSSPRPGDTQYF
v_gene: TRBV28; abundance: NA; d_gene: NA; j_gene: TRBJ2-5; CDR3nt: TGTGCCAGCAGTTTATCCCCAGCGACAGGCCAAGAGACCCAGTACTTC; CDR3aa: CASSLSPATGQETQYF
v_gene: TRBV7-2; abundance: once; d_gene: NA; j_gene: TRBJ1-5; CDR3nt: TGTGCCAGCAGCTCCCAGGGGACCCATAGCAATCAGCCCCAGCATTTT; CDR3aa: CASSSQGTHSNQPQHF
v_gene: TRBV9; abundance: NA; d_gene: TRBD2; j_gene: TRBJ2-3; CDR3nt: TGTGCCAGCAGCGTAGTCGCTAGCGGGAGTGGCACAGATACGCAGTATTTT; CDR3aa: CASSVVASGSGTDTQYF
v_gene: TRBV18; abundance: NA; d_gene: NA; j_gene: TRBJ1-2; CDR3nt: TGTGCCAGCTCACCACGAGACGGGGGAGGAGGCTACACCTTC; CDR3aa: CASSPRDGGGGYTF
v_gene: TRBV14; abundance: NA; d_gene: TRBD2; j_gene: TRBJ2-2; CDR3nt: TGTGCCAGCAGTTTCCCCGGGACTAGCGGGAGCACCGGGGAGCTGTTTTTT; CDR3aa: CASSFPGTSGSTGELFF
v_gene: TRBV4-3; abundance: NA; d_gene: TRBD2; j_gene: TRBJ2-3; CDR3nt: TGCGCCAGCAGCCCGGGGACTAGCGGGAGTGATACGCAGTATTTT; CDR3aa: CASSPGTSGSDTQYF
v_gene: TRBV29-1; abundance: few; d_gene: NA; j_gene: TRBJ2-1; CDR3nt: TGCAGCGTTGAAATGCCGGGTCTTGGAAGAGAGCAGTTCTTC; CDR3aa: CSVEMPGLGREQFF
v_gene: TRBV7-3; abundance: few; d_gene: TRBD1; j_gene: TRBJ2-2; CDR3nt: TGTGCCAGCAGCTCCTCGGGACAGGGTGGCACCGGGGAGCTGTTTTTT; CDR3aa: CASSSSGQGGTGELFF
v_gene: TRBV19; abundance: NA; d_gene: NA; j_gene: TRBJ1-5; CDR3nt: TGTGCCAGTAGTGAGCAAGGAGGGCAGCCCCAGCATTTT; CDR3aa: CASSEQGGQPQHF
v_gene: TRBV9; abundance: NA; d_gene: TRBD1; j_gene: TRBJ1-1; CDR3nt: TGTGCCAGCAGCGTAGGAGGGGGGACAGGGGAAGCTTTCTTT; CDR3aa: CASSVGGGTGEAFF
v_gene: TRBV28; abundance: few; d_gene: NA; j_gene: TRBJ2-1; CDR3nt: TGTGCCAGCACCGGGGAGAGCTCCTACAATGAGCAGTTCTTC; CDR3aa: CASTGESSYNEQFF
v_gene: TRBV23-1; abundance: many; d_gene: NA; j_gene: TRBJ2-1; CDR3nt: TGCGCCAGCAGTACGGATGAGCAGTTCTTC; CDR3aa: CASSTDEQFF